The sequence of this TCR beta chain was determined in a study of T cells expressing NK-cell markers. Looking at the study overall: The TCR beta repertoires were obtained from sorted CD3+CD56+NKG2C+, CD3+CD56+NKG2C- and CD3+CD56-NKG2C+ T cells.

From the 5' RACE reads, TCRdb lists one entry per CDR3 protein and no DNA. The table lists about 550,000 distinct CDR3 sequences. This CDR3 comprises 17 residues. Germline lookup yields CDR1 SGHAT and CDR2 FQNNGV. On this clonotype: Its antigen is not known.

Study-wide results and caveats: Expanded NKG2C+ T cell clones were not confirmed as HCMV-specific.

The sample comprised blood T cells: a sorted CD56 or NKG2C T cell subset, CD4+ or CD8+ T cells, or bulk PBMC T cells (not recorded which). The source is a man between 18 and 35 years old in good health. The V and J genes are TRBV11-2 and TRBJ2-1; the TCRdb D gene call, TRBD1, has no DNA to confirm it. This CDR3 is CASSLDLGQSSYNEQFF. Supplemented by reference TRBV11-2 and TRBJ2-1, the full variable domain reads EAGVAQSPRYKIIEKRQSVAFWCNPISGHATLYWYQQILGQGPKLLIQFQNNGVVDDSQLPKDRFSAERLKGVDSTLKIQPAKLEDSAVYLCASSLDLGQSSYNEQFFGPGTRLTVL.